One sample yielded the 25 T cell receptor beta chains listed below, sequenced in a study of shared clonotypes between healthy human individuals. The table came from immunoSEQ multiplex PCR; TCRdb's copy has only in-frame clones and leaves some out. The top ten clones hold around 1% of a sample with 1.5 million to 2.5 million clones, about 95% of them seen once. Selected positively for CCR7 and CD45RO-negative, naive CD8 cells excluded terminally differentiated effector memory CD45RA+ cells. The sequenced material came from naive CD8+ T cells sorted from blood. The receptors were sampled from a man aged 18-30 years in good health.

This clone has just one count. This sequence joins TRBV27 and TRBJ2-2; possible D gene TRBD1, 6 bases. Germline V CDR1 and CDR2: MNHEY, SMNVEV (reference sequence). The CDR3 runs 14 residues. V was cut by 10 bases and J by 3 bases, with 15 bases left in between. For the CDR3, the DNA is TGTGCCATTAAACAGGGCACGGACACCGGGGAGCTGTTTTTT. Encoded protein: CAIKQGTDTGELFF.

The chain recombines TRBV7-3 with TRBJ1-4; the D is unclear. V gave up 2 bases and J gave up 6 bases, with 4 bases separating them. The length of the CDR3 is 12 residues. The germline gives CDR1 SGHTA, CDR2 FQGTGA. The CDR3 region is CASSLADEKLFF. The CDR3 nucleotides read TGTGCCAGCAGCTTAGCGGATGAAAAACTGTTTTTT.

This clone was recorded only once. This chain joins TRBV11-2 and TRBJ2-7; 9 bases match TRBD2. Germline V CDR1 and CDR2: SGHAT, FQNNGV. V was pared by 3 bases and J by 3 bases, with 6 bases of the junction left unmatched. The CDR3 has 15 amino acids. The CDR3: CASSFSSGENYEQYF. In DNA, the CDR3 is TGTGCCAGCAGCTTTTCTAGCGGGGAAAACTACGAGCAGTACTTC.

This chain connects TRBV4-1 to TRBJ1-4, with TRBD1 as a possible D gene (5 bases). V dropped 1 base and J dropped 8 bases, with 14 bases sitting between them. Germline V CDR1 and CDR2: MGHRA, YSYEKL. This CDR3 spans 15 amino acids. CDR3 in DNA: TGCGCCAGCAGCCAAGTCGGGGGTGTCGAAGAAAAACTGTTTTTT. Translated: CASSQVGGVEEKLFF.

Comments on this clone: The same CDR3 is also encoded by other DNA sequences in this sample. The chain couples TRBV7-9 to TRBJ2-7; perhaps TRBD1 as D (6 bases). CDR1 and CDR2 (germline): SEHNR, FQNEAQ (reference sequence). The CDR3 length is 12 residues. V lost 6 bases and J lost 3, with 9 bases in between. The CDR3 region is CASSQDSYEQYF. Written as DNA, the CDR3 is TGTGCCAGCAGTCAGGACAGCTACGAGCAGTACTTC.

The chain has TRBV7-2 and TRBJ1-6; D not certain. V gave up 3 bases and J gave up 8 bases, with 14 bases separating them. Per the germline V gene, CDR1 is SGHTA and CDR2 is FQGNSA. This CDR3 has 15 amino acids. The DNA of the CDR3 is TGTGCCAGCAGCTTTAAGACGACACCATATTCACCCCTCCACTTT. This translates into CASSFKTTPYSPLHF. The full variable domain, its missing parts supplied by reference TRBV7-2 and TRBJ1-6, is GAGVSQSPSNKVTEKGKDVELRCDPISGHTALYWYRQSLGQGLEFLIYFQGNSAPDKSGLPSDRFSAERTGGSVSTLTIQRTQQEDSAVYLCASSFKTTPYSPLHFGNGTRLTVT.

V is TRBV28 and J is TRBJ1-5; D ambiguous. The length of the CDR3 is 17 residues. Germline values: CDR1 MDHEN, CDR2 SYDVKM. Trimming shortened V by 2 bases and J by 4 bases, and 18 bases separated the two germline ends. DNA of the CDR3: TGTGCCAGCAGTTTAGACTGGGAAAGACCAAGTAATCAGCCCCAGCATTTT. It codes for CASSLDWERPSNQPQHF.

This sequence joins TRBV11-2 and TRBJ2-5; TRBD2 might be the D (6 bases). Germline-derived CDR1 and CDR2 are SGHAT and FQNNGV. This CDR3 is built from 14 residues. V gave up 5 bases and J gave up 1 base, with 11 bases separating them. The CDR3 bases are TGTGCCAGCAGCCCAATGGGGGGCCAAGAGACCCAGTACTTC. It codes for CASSPMGGQETQYF.

V is TRBV28 and J is TRBJ2-7, with TRBD2 matching 7 bases. Germline V gene lookup returns CDR1 MDHEN and CDR2 SYDVKM. The junction had 3 bases not matched to a gene; V was cut back by 1 base and J by 6 bases. The CDR3 is 13 amino acids. The CDR3 bases are TGTGCCAGCAGTTTATATTGGGAGGGCGAGCAGTACTTC. Its protein is CASSLYWEGEQYF.

Worth noting for this clone: The same CDR3 also results from other DNA sequences found in this sample. The V call is TRBV7-9, the J call TRBJ2-7; the D is unclear. CDR3 size: 10 residues. Trimming cost V 5 bases and J 4 bases, with 3 bases left between them. Germline V gene lookup returns CDR1 SEHNR and CDR2 FQNEAQ (reference sequence). CDR3 nucleotides: TGTGCCAGCAGCGGTTACGAGCAGTACTTC. It yields the protein CASSGYEQYF.

V usage is TRBV5-6 and J usage is TRBJ2-5, with D unclear. With 1 base removed from V and 6 bases from J, the gap between germline ends came to 16 bases. The CDR3 is made up of 15 amino acids. CDR1 is SGHDT and CDR2 is YYEEEE in the germline V gene. The CDR3 spells CASSLSGLSLQTQYF. The CDR3 region has the DNA TGTGCCAGCAGCTTGTCCGGGCTATCCCTACAGACCCAGTACTTC.

The chain has TRBV11-1 and TRBJ2-7; D ambiguous. The germline V and J ends were trimmed by 1 base and 6 bases, with 16 bases remaining between them. CDR3 length: 15 amino acids. The germline V gene encodes CDR1 SGHAT and CDR2 FQDESV (reference sequence). CDR3 nucleotides: TGTGCCAGCAGCTTAGGTCAAGGCTCTTATGGCGAGCAGTACTTC. Protein product: CASSLGQGSYGEQYF. Drawing the rest from reference TRBV11-1 and TRBJ2-7, the complete variable domain is EAEVAQSPRYKITEKSQAVAFWCDPISGHATLYWYRQILGQGPELLVQFQDESVVDDSQLPKDRFSAERLKGVDSTLKIQPAELGDSAMYLCASSLGQGSYGEQYFGPGTRLTVT.

Concerning this clone itself: The sample has other DNA sequences that encode this CDR3 too. This chain joins TRBV27 and TRBJ2-1; D gene uncertain. The germline gives CDR1 MNHEY, CDR2 SMNVEV (reference sequence). This CDR3 region has 13 residues. Trimming stripped 3 bases from V and 2 bases from J, with 5 bases between. The CDR3 DNA reads TGTGCCAGCAGTTTTGGTACCTACAATGAGCAGTTCTTC. Translated: CASSFGTYNEQFF.

The chain recombines TRBV5-6 with TRBJ1-1; the match to TRBD1 covers 9 bases. The length of the CDR3 is 17 residues. From germline, CDR1 is SGHDT and CDR2 YYEEEE. The V segment lost 2 bases and the J segment 7 bases; nucleotides outside the gene matches: 15. This CDR3 is CASSFPFGQGKENEAFF. The CDR3 DNA is TGTGCCAGCAGCTTCCCTTTTGGACAGGGGAAGGAAAATGAAGCTTTCTTT.

The chain links TRBV6-6 to TRBJ1-4, with a possible D match to TRBD1 (6 bases). CDR1 and CDR2 (germline): MNHNY, SVGAGI (reference sequence). The CDR3 totals 14 residues. Trimming stripped 6 bases from V and 7 bases from J, with 15 bases between. The CDR3 spells CASRATGWGEKLFF. CDR3 coding DNA: TGTGCCAGCAGGGCTACAGGGTGGGGTGAAAAACTGTTTTTT.

The chain links TRBV6-5 to TRBJ1-6; D is ambiguous. The CDR3 has 15 residues. Trimming removed 2 bases at V and 6 bases at J, with 11 bases between. Germline CDR1 reads MNHEY; CDR2 reads SVGAGI. The CDR3 coding sequence is TGTGCCAGCAGTTACCTTTCAGCAGTTAATTCACCCCTCCACTTT. As protein: CASSYLSAVNSPLHF.

This rearrangement joins TRBV27 to TRBJ2-7; D might be TRBD2 (6 bases). Per the germline V gene, CDR1 is MNHEY and CDR2 is SMNVEV (reference sequence). V lost 2 bases and J lost 1, with 12 bases in between. The CDR3 sequence is 15 residues long. The CDR3: CASSLAGRSSYEQYF. The CDR3 bases are TGTGCCAGCAGTTTAGCGGGGCGATCTTCCTACGAGCAGTACTTC.

The V and J genes are TRBV28 and TRBJ1-1; possibly TRBD1 for D (5 bases). Germline V gene sequence: CDR1 MDHEN, CDR2 SYDVKM. Deletions cut 1 base from V and 0 bases from J, with 18 bases between. The CDR3 extends over 18 amino acids. CDR3 loop: CASSLSGVSLYMNTEAFF. The CDR3 nucleotides read TGTGCCAGCAGTTTATCGGGGGTCAGCCTCTACATGAACACTGAAGCTTTCTTT.

This clone was recorded only once. J is TRBJ2-2 and V is TRBV6-6, with 11 bases aligning to TRBD1. This CDR3 region has 15 residues. CDR1 and CDR2 from the germline V gene are MNHNY and SVGAGI (reference sequence). V dropped 5 bases and J dropped 4; count of bases not matched to a gene: 3. Here the CDR3 reads CASSVGQGATGELFF. DNA for the CDR3: TGTGCCAGCAGTGTCGGACAGGGGGCCACCGGGGAGCTGTTTTTT.

The rearrangement joins TRBV30 to TRBJ2-1, with 9 nucleotides matching TRBD2. CDR3 length: 15 amino acids. Per germline, CDR1 GTSNPN and CDR2 SVGIG (reference sequence). With 2 bases clipped from V and 8 bases from J, the junction kept 10 bases outside the gene matches. The CDR3 DNA reads TGTGCCTGGAGTCCTGGGGCGGGAGGGCCCGATGAGCAGTTCTTC. This translates into CAWSPGAGGPDEQFF.

J is TRBJ2-2 and V is TRBV30; TRBD2 might be the D (5 bases). Germline CDR1 and CDR2: GTSNPN and SVGIG (reference sequence). The V gene lost 0 bases and the J gene lost 7 bases, with 6 bases spanning the gap. This CDR3 comprises 12 residues. CDR3 nucleotides: TGTGCCTGGAGTGTCGAGGGCGGGGAGCTGTTTTTT. Encoded protein: CAWSVEGGELFF.

The chain uses TRBV7-2 and TRBJ2-1, with a tentative D call TRBD2 (6 bases). Trimming removed 3 bases at V and 0 bases at J, with 15 bases between. The CDR3 consists of 17 residues. Per germline, CDR1 SGHTA and CDR2 FQGNSA. CDR3 sequence: CASSFPGLFASYNEQFF. For the CDR3, the DNA is TGTGCCAGCAGCTTTCCGGGACTTTTCGCCTCCTACAATGAGCAGTTCTTC.

The chain joins TRBV4-3 to TRBJ1-5; D gene uncertain. The CDR3 is made up of 14 amino acids. The germline CDR1 and CDR2 sequences are LGHNA and YSLEER. V gave up 1 base and J gave up 2 bases, with 6 bases separating them. The CDR3 loop is CASSQGVGNQPQHF. The CDR3 DNA follows: TGCGCCAGCAGCCAAGGCGTCGGCAATCAGCCCCAGCATTTT.

Regarding this clone: The same CDR3 is also encoded by other DNA sequences in this sample. This chain joins TRBV9 and TRBJ1-1; TRBD1 might be the D (6 bases). V was pared by 3 bases and J by 0 bases, with 9 bases between. The length of the CDR3 is 14 residues. From germline, CDR1 is SGDLS and CDR2 YYNGEE. The CDR3 spells CASSEGGLNTEAFF. The CDR3 DNA reads TGTGCCAGCAGCGAGGGGGGACTGAACACTGAAGCTTTCTTT.

The chain joins TRBV28 to TRBJ1-5; maybe TRBD1 (6 bases). CDR1 and CDR2 from the germline V gene are MDHEN and SYDVKM. This CDR3 contains 14 residues. With 6 bases removed from V and 1 base from J, the gap between germline ends came to 10 bases. For the CDR3, the DNA is TGTGCCAGCAGGCCTCAGGGGAGCAATCAGCCCCAGCATTTT. Encoded protein: CASRPQGSNQPQHF.